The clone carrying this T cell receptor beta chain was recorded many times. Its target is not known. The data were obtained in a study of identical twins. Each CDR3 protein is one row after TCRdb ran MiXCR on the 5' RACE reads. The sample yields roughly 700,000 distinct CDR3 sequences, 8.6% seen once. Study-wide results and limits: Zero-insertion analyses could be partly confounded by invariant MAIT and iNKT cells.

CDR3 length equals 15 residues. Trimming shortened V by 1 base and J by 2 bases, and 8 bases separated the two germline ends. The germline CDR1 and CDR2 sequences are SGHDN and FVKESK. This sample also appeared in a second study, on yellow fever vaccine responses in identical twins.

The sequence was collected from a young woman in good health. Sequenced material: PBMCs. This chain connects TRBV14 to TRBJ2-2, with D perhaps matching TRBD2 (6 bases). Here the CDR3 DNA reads TGTGCCAGCAGCCAAGCAGGGACTAACACCGGGGAGCTGTTTTTT. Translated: CASSQAGTNTGELFF.